Below are 9 T cell receptor beta chains sequenced from a single sample in a study of identical twins (dated by TCRdb to 2015 to 2016). The library was built by means of 5' RACE. The sequencing machine was an Illumina HiSeq 2000. TCRdb reran the public reads through fastp at Q25 and MiXCR, keeping productive beta chains. Rows merge per CDR3 protein into single entries with the most common DNA and genes. This sample lists fewer than 250,000 distinct CDR3 sequences; 7.5% were detected once. The biggest ten clones account for 1.9% of the sample. These same data were also listed under a study on yellow fever vaccine responses in identical twins.

Sequenced material: memory (CD45RO+) T cells sorted from blood. The meaning of the sample's cell subset or site label: CD45RO+ enriched T cells. These receptors originate from a woman between 18 and 29 years old in good health.

This clonotype was observed at least ten times. The chain recombines TRBV12-3 or TRBV12-4 with TRBJ2-7, with 7 positions matching TRBD1. V was clipped by 8 bases and J by 5 bases; unmatched bases: 12. This CDR3 is built from 14 residues. The CDR3 nucleotides read TGTGCCAGCTTGAAGAAGACAGGGAGCCACGAGCAGTACTTC. It yields the protein CASLKKTGSHEQYF.

This clonotype came up many times. The V call is TRBV20-1, the J call TRBJ2-7, with D perhaps TRBD1 (5 bases). Germline CDR1 is DFQATT and CDR2 is SNEGSKA (reference sequence). The CDR3 is 13 amino acids. V lost 6 bases and J lost 4, with 16 bases in between. CDR3: CSALGQGEYEQYF. The CDR3 DNA sequence: TGCAGTGCCCTAGGTCAGGGTGAGTACGAGCAGTACTTC.

The chain has TRBV27 and TRBJ1-2; 9 nucleotides match TRBD1. The CDR3 is made up of 13 amino acids. Germline V lookup: CDR1 MNHEY, CDR2 SMNVEV (reference sequence). J gave up 8 bases and V 7 bases, and 8 bases lay outside the gene matches. As DNA, the CDR3 is TGTGCCAGCAAAAATACAGGGGGCGGAGGCTACACCTTC. It yields the protein CASKNTGGGGYTF.

The gene calls are TRBV20-1 and TRBJ1-2; D unclear. The CDR3 is 11 residues long. Germline V gene data show CDR1 as DFQATT and CDR2 as SNEGSKA (reference sequence). Trimming removed 6 bases from V and 9 bases from J, with 14 bases in between. In nucleotides, the CDR3 is TGCAGTGCCGTATATATGGAGAGCTACACCTTC. As protein: CSAVYMESYTF.

This clonotype was found a few times. The V gene is TRBV3-1, the J gene TRBJ2-7; the match to TRBD2 covers 12 bases. The length of the CDR3 is 14 residues. Germline CDR1 is LGHDT and CDR2 is YNNKEL (reference sequence). V shed 6 bases and J 6 bases; nucleotides not matched to a gene: 6. The CDR3 nucleotides read TGTGCCAGCAGAGATGGACTAGCGGGATTCGAGCAGTACTTC. It yields the protein CASRDGLAGFEQYF.

The chain couples TRBV3-1 to TRBJ2-4; TRBD2 is a possible D gene (6 bases). V was trimmed by 1 base and J by 16 bases, leaving 11 bases between them. CDR1 is LGHDT, CDR2 YNNKEL, per germline (reference sequence). The CDR3 totals 11 residues. The CDR3 DNA sequence: TGTGCCAGCAGCCAAGGCGGGATTGGTTACTTC. It encodes CASSQGGIGYF.

This clonotype was detected many times. The chain links TRBV29-1 to TRBJ2-6; unclear D gene. CDR3 length: 12 residues. Between the trimmed V and J ends, which lost 3 bases and 4 bases, there was a span of 4 bases. Germline CDR1 SQVTM, CDR2 ANQGSEA. This chain's CDR3 is CSVESGANVLTF. Written as DNA, the CDR3 is TGCAGCGTTGAGTCGGGGGCCAACGTCCTGACTTTC. Supplemented by reference TRBV29-1 and TRBJ2-6, the full variable domain reads SAVISQKPSRDICQRGTSLTIQCQVDSQVTMMFWYRQQPGQSLTLIATANQGSEATYESGFVIDKFPISRPNLTFSTLTVSNMSPEDSSIYLCSVESGANVLTFGAGSRLTVL.

This clonotype was detected only a few times. The genes are TRBV11-2 and TRBJ1-2; 10 bases match TRBD1. Germline-derived CDR1 and CDR2 are SGHAT and FQNNGV. The junction had 1 base not matched to a gene; V was cut back by 1 base and J by 2 bases. There are 15 residues in the CDR3. This chain's CDR3 is CASSLGGQGNYGYTF. DNA for the CDR3: TGTGCCAGCAGCTTAGGGGGACAGGGGAACTATGGCTACACCTTC.

This clonotype was counted a few times. This chain joins TRBV7-3 and TRBJ2-5, with 7 bases fitting TRBD2. V trimming: 6 bases; J trimming: 5 bases; junction bases outside the gene matches: 6. Germline lookup yields CDR1 SGHTA and CDR2 FQGTGA. CDR3 size: 13 residues. The CDR3 DNA follows: TGTGCCAGCAGTTTAGGGAGGGCGGAGACCCAGTACTTC. It translates to CASSLGRAETQYF. The whole variable domain, filled in from reference TRBV7-3 and TRBJ2-5, reads GAGVSQTPSNKVTEKGKYVELRCDPISGHTALYWYRQSLGQGPEFLIYFQGTGAADDSGLPNDRFFAVRPEGSVSTLKIQRTERGDSAVYLCASSLGRAETQYFGPGTRLLVL.